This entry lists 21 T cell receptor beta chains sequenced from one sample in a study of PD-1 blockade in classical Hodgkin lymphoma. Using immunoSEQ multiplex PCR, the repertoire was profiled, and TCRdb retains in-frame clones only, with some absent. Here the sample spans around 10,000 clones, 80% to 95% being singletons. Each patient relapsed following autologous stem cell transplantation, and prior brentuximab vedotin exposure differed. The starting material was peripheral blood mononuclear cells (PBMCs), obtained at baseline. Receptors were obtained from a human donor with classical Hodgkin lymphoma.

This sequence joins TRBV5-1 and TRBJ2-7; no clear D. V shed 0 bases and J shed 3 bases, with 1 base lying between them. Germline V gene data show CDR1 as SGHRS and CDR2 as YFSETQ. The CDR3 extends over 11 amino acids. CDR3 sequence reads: CASSLDYEQYF. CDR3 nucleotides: TGCGCCAGCAGCTTGGACTACGAGCAGTACTTC.

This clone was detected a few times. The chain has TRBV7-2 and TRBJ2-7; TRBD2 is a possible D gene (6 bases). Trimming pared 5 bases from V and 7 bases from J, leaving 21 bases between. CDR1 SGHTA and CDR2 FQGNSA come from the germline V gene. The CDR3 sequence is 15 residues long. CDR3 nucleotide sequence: TGTGCCAGCAGCCCTACCTCGCGACTAGGAGAGGAGCAGTACTTC. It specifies CASSPTSRLGEEQYF.

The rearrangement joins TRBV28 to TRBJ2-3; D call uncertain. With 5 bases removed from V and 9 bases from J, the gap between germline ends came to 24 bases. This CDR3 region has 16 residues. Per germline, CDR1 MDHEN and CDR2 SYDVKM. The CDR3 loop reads CASSPPEGLSKRTQYF. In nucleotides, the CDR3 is TGTGCCAGCAGTCCCCCGGAAGGGTTGAGTAAGAGAACGCAGTATTTT.

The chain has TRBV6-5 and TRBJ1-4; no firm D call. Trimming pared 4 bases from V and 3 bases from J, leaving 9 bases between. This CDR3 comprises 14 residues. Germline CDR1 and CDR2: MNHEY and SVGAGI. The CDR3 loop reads CASSFGRPNEKLFF. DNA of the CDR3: TGTGCCAGCAGTTTCGGCAGACCTAATGAAAAACTGTTTTTT.

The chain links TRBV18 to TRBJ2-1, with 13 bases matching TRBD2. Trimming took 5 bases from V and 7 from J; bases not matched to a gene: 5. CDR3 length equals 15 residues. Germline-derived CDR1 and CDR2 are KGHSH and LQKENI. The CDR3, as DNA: TGTGCCAGCTCAGGGGGACTAGCGGGAACTAATGAGCAGTTCTTC. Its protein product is CASSGGLAGTNEQFF.

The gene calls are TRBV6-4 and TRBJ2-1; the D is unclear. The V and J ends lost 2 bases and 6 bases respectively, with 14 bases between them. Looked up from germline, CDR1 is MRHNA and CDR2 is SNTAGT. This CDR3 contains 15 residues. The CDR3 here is CASSDSRDGSNEQFF. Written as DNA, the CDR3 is TGTGCCAGCAGTGACAGTAGGGATGGGTCCAATGAGCAGTTCTTC.

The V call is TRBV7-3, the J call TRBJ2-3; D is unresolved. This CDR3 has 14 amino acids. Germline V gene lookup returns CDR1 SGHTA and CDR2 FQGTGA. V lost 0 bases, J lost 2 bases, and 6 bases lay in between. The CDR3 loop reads CASSLTRTTDTQYF. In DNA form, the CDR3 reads TGTGCCAGCAGCTTAACGCGGACCACAGATACGCAGTATTTT.

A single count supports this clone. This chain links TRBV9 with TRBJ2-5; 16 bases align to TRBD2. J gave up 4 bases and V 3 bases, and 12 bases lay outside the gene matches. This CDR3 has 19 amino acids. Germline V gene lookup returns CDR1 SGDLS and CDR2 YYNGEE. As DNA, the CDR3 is TGTGCCAGCAGCGCCCAACCGGGACTAGCGGGAGGGCCCCGAGAGACCCAGTACTTC. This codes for CASSAQPGLAGGPRETQYF.

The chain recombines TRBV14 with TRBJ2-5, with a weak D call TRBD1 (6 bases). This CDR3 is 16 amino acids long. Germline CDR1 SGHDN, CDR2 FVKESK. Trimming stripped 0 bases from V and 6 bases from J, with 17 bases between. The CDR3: CASSQDVWGPGKTQYF. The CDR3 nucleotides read TGTGCCAGCAGCCAAGACGTATGGGGGCCGGGGAAGACCCAGTACTTC.

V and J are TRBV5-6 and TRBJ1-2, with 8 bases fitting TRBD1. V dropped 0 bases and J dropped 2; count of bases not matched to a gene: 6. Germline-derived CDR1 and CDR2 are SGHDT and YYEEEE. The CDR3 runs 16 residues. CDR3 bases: TGTGCCAGCAGCTTGGGCGGACAGGGTAGAAACTATGGCTACACCTTC. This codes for CASSLGGQGRNYGYTF.

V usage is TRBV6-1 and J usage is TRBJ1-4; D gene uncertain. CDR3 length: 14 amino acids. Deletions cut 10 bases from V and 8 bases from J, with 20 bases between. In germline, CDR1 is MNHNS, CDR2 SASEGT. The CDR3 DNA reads TGTGCCACCCCAGGACGGAGCTCCGGCGAAAAACTGTTTTTT. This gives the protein CATPGRSSGEKLFF.

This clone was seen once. CDR3 loop: CASSQDRGSGTQETQYF. The CDR3 DNA is TGCGCCAGCAGCCAAGATAGGGGGAGCGGCACTCAAGAGACCCAGTACTTC. V usage is TRBV4-1 and J usage is TRBJ2-5, with D perhaps matching TRBD1 (6 bases). Germline values: CDR1 MGHRA, CDR2 YSYEKL. V lost 0 bases and J 2 bases, leaving 16 bases between the germline ends. The CDR3 sequence is 17 residues long.

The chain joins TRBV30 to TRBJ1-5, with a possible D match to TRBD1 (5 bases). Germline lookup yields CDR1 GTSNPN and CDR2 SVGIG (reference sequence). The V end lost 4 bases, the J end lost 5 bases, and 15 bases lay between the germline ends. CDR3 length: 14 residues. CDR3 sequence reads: CAWNPDSLDQPQHF. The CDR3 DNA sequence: TGTGCCTGGAACCCCGACAGTCTAGATCAGCCCCAGCATTTT.

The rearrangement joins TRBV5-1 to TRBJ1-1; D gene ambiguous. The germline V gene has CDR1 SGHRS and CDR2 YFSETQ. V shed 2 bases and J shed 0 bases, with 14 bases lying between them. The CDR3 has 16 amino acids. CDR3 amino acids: CASSLRPADMNTEAFF. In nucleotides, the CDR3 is TGCGCCAGCAGCTTAAGACCAGCTGACATGAACACTGAAGCTTTCTTT. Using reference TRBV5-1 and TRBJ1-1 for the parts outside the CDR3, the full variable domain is KAGVTQTPRYLIKTRGQQVTLSCSPISGHRSVSWYQQTPGQGLQFLFEYFSETQRNKGNFPGRFSGRQFSNSRSEMNVSTLELGDSALYLCASSLRPADMNTEAFFGQGTRLTVV.

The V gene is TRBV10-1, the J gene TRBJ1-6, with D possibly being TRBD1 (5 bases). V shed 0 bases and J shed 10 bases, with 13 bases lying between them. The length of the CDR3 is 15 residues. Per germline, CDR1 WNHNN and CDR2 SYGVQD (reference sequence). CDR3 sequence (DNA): TGCGCCAGCAGTGAGTCGAGGGGAAGAGGGTCACCCCTCCACTTT. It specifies CASSESRGRGSPLHF.

The CDR3 nucleotides read TGTGCCAGCAGCTTATCGGGAGTGTGGGATGGCTACACCTTC. This gives the protein CASSLSGVWDGYTF. The V gene is TRBV11-1, the J gene TRBJ1-2; no definite D call. Germline-derived CDR1 and CDR2 are SGHAT and FQDESV (reference sequence). The CDR3 covers 14 residues. V lost 2 bases, J lost 6 bases, and 13 bases lay in between.

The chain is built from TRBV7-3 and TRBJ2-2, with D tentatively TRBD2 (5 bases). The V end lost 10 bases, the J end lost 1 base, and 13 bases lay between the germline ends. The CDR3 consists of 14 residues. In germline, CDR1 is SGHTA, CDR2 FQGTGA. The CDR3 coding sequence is TGTGCCACTCCCCTTGGGAGGAACACCGGGGAGCTGTTTTTT. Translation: CATPLGRNTGELFF. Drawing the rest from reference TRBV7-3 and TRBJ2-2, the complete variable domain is GAGVSQTPSNKVTEKGKYVELRCDPISGHTALYWYRQSLGQGPEFLIYFQGTGAADDSGLPNDRFFAVRPEGSVSTLKIQRTERGDSAVYLCATPLGRNTGELFFGEGSRLTVL.

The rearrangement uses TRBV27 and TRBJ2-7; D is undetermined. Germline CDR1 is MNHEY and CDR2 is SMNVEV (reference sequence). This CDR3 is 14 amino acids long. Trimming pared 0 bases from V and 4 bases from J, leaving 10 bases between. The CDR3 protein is CASSLSGSLYEQYF. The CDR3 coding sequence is TGTGCCAGCAGTTTATCGGGCTCTTTATACGAGCAGTACTTC.

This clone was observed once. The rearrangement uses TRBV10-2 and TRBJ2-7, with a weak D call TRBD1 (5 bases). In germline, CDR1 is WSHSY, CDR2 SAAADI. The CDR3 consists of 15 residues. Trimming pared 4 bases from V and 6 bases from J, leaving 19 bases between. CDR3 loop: CASSVRSGMGGEQYF. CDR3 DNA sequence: TGCGCCAGCAGTGTTAGGTCAGGGATGGGCGGCGAGCAGTACTTC.

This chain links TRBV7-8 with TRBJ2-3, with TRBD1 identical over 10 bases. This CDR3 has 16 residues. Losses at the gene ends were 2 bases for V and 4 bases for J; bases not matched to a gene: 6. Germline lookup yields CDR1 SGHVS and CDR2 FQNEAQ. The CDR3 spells CASSLRAGQGADTQYF. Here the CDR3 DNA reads TGTGCCAGCAGCTTAAGAGCCGGACAGGGGGCAGATACGCAGTATTTT. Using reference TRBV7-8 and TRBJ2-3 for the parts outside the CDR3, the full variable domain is GAGVSQSPRYKVAKRGQDVALRCDPISGHVSLFWYQQALGQGPEFLTYFQNEAQLDKSGLPSDRFFAERPEGSVSTLKIQRTQQEDSAVYLCASSLRAGQGADTQYFGPGTRLTVL.

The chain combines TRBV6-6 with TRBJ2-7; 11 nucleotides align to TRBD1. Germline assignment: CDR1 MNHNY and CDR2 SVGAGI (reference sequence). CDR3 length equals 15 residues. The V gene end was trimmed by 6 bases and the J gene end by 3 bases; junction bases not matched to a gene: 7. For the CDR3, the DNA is TGTGCCAGCAGCTGGGACAGGGGGAATTTCTACGAGCAGTACTTC. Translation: CASSWDRGNFYEQYF.